This T cell receptor (beta chain) was documented in a study of metastatic and nonmetastatic thyroid tumors. TCRdb re-analyzed the PCR reads using MiXCR. This table has roughly 30,000 clones, over 15% appearing once. CDR1 is MDHEN and CDR2 is SYDVKM in the germline V gene. This CDR3 spans 15 amino acids. Trimming cost V 5 bases and J 0 bases, with 13 bases left between them. Each patient came to thyroid surgery without any prior treatment (of any kind). The gene calls are TRBV28 and TRBJ1-1; D unclear. This TCR was sampled from a female donor with papillary thyroid cancer or a benign thyroid nodule (not recorded which). Some clones in this sample may be carry-over from other donors' samples. Specimen: blood. CDR3: CASSLEQAVNTEAFF. The CDR3 DNA follows: TGTGCCAGCAGTCTGGAACAAGCTGTGAACACTGAAGCTTTCTTT.